This T cell receptor (beta chain) came from a study of identical twins. Germline CDR1 MNHEY, CDR2 SVGEGT. CDR3 size: 14 residues. Trimming removed 2 bases at V and 5 bases at J, with 12 bases between. Via MiXCR, TCRdb re-called the 5' RACE reads, giving one row per CDR3 protein. The sample yields around 370,000 distinct CDR3 sequences, roughly 9% seen once. The chain joins TRBV6-2 or TRBV6-3 to TRBJ1-1; a possible D gene is TRBD1 (5 bases). The receptor comes from a woman in her fifties or sixties in good health. Sample: naive T cells sorted from blood. This chain's CDR3 is CASSYTGGRTEAFF. DNA for the CDR3: TGTGCCAGCAGTTACACCGGGGGGAGAACTGAAGCTTTCTTT.